These 14 T cell receptor beta chains share one sample of origin, sequenced in a study of chemoradiotherapy in HPV16-positive cancers. Using immunoSEQ multiplex PCR, the repertoire was profiled, and TCRdb retains in-frame clones only, with some absent. Among tens of thousands of clones listed, roughly nine tenths were seen once. This material consisted of blood, taken from a patient who underwent chemoradiotherapy. The receptor set was obtained from a human donor with HPV-associated anogenital cancer.

J is TRBJ1-5 and V is TRBV4-1, with D maybe TRBD1 (5 bases). Germline-derived CDR1 and CDR2 are MGHRA and YSYEKL. V lost 0 bases, J lost 7 bases, and 10 bases lay in between. This CDR3 is built from 14 residues. This chain's CDR3 is CASSQERGVQPQHF. Written as DNA, the CDR3 is TGCGCCAGCAGCCAAGAGAGAGGGGTCCAGCCCCAGCATTTT.

This rearrangement joins TRBV7-2 to TRBJ2-3, with 8 bases that match TRBD1. Unmatched junction bases numbered 1, after V lost 5 bases and J lost 3 bases. The CDR3 loop spans 13 amino acids. Germline assignment: CDR1 SGHTA and CDR2 FQGNSA. CDR3 DNA sequence: TGTGCCAGCAGCCGGACAGGGACAGATACGCAGTATTTT. Translated, it gives CASSRTGTDTQYF.

This clone was seen a single time. The chain carries TRBV6-6 and TRBJ1-1; maybe TRBD1 (6 bases). CDR3 length: 15 residues. CDR1 is MNHNY, CDR2 SVGAGI, per germline (reference sequence). V dropped 8 bases and J dropped 3 bases, with 19 bases sitting between them. The CDR3 coding sequence is TGTGCCAGCCTATTAGCGCAGGGGCCGGACACTGAAGCTTTCTTT. It codes for CASLLAQGPDTEAFF.

The V gene is TRBV19, the J gene TRBJ1-2, with a possible D match to TRBD1 (6 bases). The CDR3 consists of 13 residues. Germline CDR1 is LNHDA and CDR2 is SQIVND (reference sequence). V lost 4 bases and J 8 bases, leaving 14 bases between the germline ends. The CDR3 protein is CASSTTGPRGYTF. The CDR3 nucleotides read TGTGCCAGTAGTACTACAGGGCCTCGAGGCTACACCTTC.

This chain connects TRBV19 to TRBJ2-3, with a weak D call TRBD2 (5 bases). Germline CDR1 is LNHDA and CDR2 is SQIVND (reference sequence). V was trimmed by 8 bases and J by 1 base, leaving 7 bases between them. This CDR3 comprises 12 residues. For the CDR3, the DNA is TGTGCCAGTCGGGGAGGCACAGATACGCAGTATTTT. Protein sequence: CASRGGTDTQYF.

The rearrangement links TRBV11-2 to TRBJ2-5; D is possibly TRBD1 (6 bases). The V end lost 5 bases, the J end lost 1 base, and 14 bases lay between the germline ends. Germline V lookup: CDR1 SGHAT, CDR2 FQNNGV. CDR3 length: 15 residues. CDR3 protein: CASSPSARGQETQYF. The CDR3 nucleotides are TGTGCCAGCAGCCCTAGTGCCAGGGGCCAAGAGACCCAGTACTTC.

The chain combines TRBV9 with TRBJ1-4; the match to TRBD1 covers 7 bases. The V and J ends lost 3 bases and 8 bases, in that order; junction bases with no gene match: 10. CDR1 is SGDLS and CDR2 is YYNGEE in the germline V gene. This CDR3 is built from 15 residues. Written as DNA, the CDR3 is TGTGCCAGCAGCGGATTGACAGGGTACGGGGAAAAACTGTTTTTT. Encoded protein: CASSGLTGYGEKLFF.

The V gene is TRBV7-9, the J gene TRBJ2-1; D is possibly TRBD2 (6 bases). V lost 3 bases and J lost 5, with 14 bases in between. The CDR3 spans 15 residues. The V gene's germline CDR1 is SEHNR and CDR2 FQNEAQ (reference sequence). CDR3 in DNA: TGTGCCAGCAGCTTGGGGGACTGGTCGAACAATGAGCAGTTCTTC. Amino acids: CASSLGDWSNNEQFF.

The rearrangement uses TRBV5-5 and TRBJ2-7; D might be TRBD1 (5 bases). CDR1 is SGHKS, CDR2 YYEKEE, per germline (reference sequence). Trimming took off 4 bases at V and 4 bases at J, with 15 bases between the two ends. There are 14 residues in the CDR3. The CDR3 DNA is TGTGCCAGCAGCCCGACAGTTGGACCGTACGAGCAGTACTTC. Amino acids: CASSPTVGPYEQYF.

The chain links TRBV2 to TRBJ2-7, with 8 nucleotides matching TRBD1. The V and J ends lost 7 bases and 2 bases, in that order; junction bases with no gene match: 10. The length of the CDR3 is 15 residues. Looked up from germline, CDR1 is SNHLY and CDR2 is FYNNEI. The CDR3 region is CASTSRDRQPYEQYF. The CDR3 nucleotides read TGTGCCAGCACCTCCCGGGACAGGCAGCCCTACGAGCAGTACTTC.

The rearrangement links TRBV19 to TRBJ2-7; TRBD1 is a possible D gene (7 bases). Germline V gives CDR1 LNHDA, CDR2 SQIVND (reference sequence). Trimming left V 3 bases short and J 0 bases short, with 21 bases between. The CDR3 has 18 residues. The CDR3 bases are TGTGCCAGTAGTATTGGTTGGAGGGGGCGACTAAGCTCCTACGAGCAGTACTTC. Residues: CASSIGWRGRLSSYEQYF.

CDR3: CASSAGLGITEQFF. The CDR3 DNA sequence: TGTGCCAGCAGTGCTGGACTAGGGATAACTGAGCAGTTCTTC. The V gene is TRBV2, the J gene TRBJ2-1; 7 bases map to TRBD2. J was trimmed by 9 bases and V by 4 bases; bases with no gene match: 9. CDR1 and CDR2 from the germline V gene are SNHLY and FYNNEI. This CDR3 spans 14 amino acids.

The chain couples TRBV5-1 to TRBJ2-2, with TRBD2 identical over 8 bases. With V trimmed by 4 bases and J by 5 bases, 10 bases remained unmatched. The CDR3 totals 16 residues. CDR1 and CDR2 (germline): SGHRS, YFSETQ. CDR3 sequence reads: CASSRAGAGETGELFF. The CDR3 nucleotides read TGCGCCAGCAGCCGGGCGGGAGCGGGAGAAACCGGGGAGCTGTTTTTT.

The chain uses TRBV2 and TRBJ1-5, with a tentative D call TRBD1 (5 bases). V lost 6 bases, J lost 6 bases, and 21 bases lay in between. Germline V gene sequence: CDR1 SNHLY, CDR2 FYNNEI. CDR3 length: 16 residues. In DNA, the CDR3 is TGTGCCAGCAGCTTCGAAGGGGCAGCCTTAATTCAGCCCCAGCATTTT. Translating gives CASSFEGAALIQPQHF.